A selection of T cell receptor beta chains follows, all from one sample in a study of control samples from healthy donors and cancer patients. Profiling relied on immunoSEQ multiplex PCR, and the TCRdb table lists in-frame clones only, not all of them. This table holds about 130,000 clones, roughly 91% found once. The sequenced sample consisted of PBMCs. These receptors came from a man over 45 with head and neck cancer. Each CDR3 is given with its conserved first and last residue. D genes are given only for firm matches. A row's size may be missing; if present it is once, few, many or a size class.

CDR3: CASSQEKSSVLFF
DNA: TGTGCCAGCAGCCAAGAGAAGTCGAGCGTACTGTTTTTT
size: NA
V: TRBV4-2
length: 13
J: TRBJ1-4
D: NA

CDR3: CASSIDYLRGEPPLHF
DNA: TGTGCCAGTAGTATAGATTACCTCAGGGGAGAACCACCCCTCCACTTT
size: NA
V: TRBV19
length: 16
J: TRBJ1-6
D: NA

CDR3: CASSLGPVYEQYF
DNA: TGTGCCAGCAGCCTAGGCCCTGTCTACGAGCAGTACTTC
size: NA
V: TRBV27
length: 13
J: TRBJ2-7
D: NA

CDR3: CASESSGINYGYTF
DNA: TGTGCCAGCGAATCTTCCGGGATCAACTATGGCTACACCTTC
size: NA
V: TRBV7-9
length: 14
J: TRBJ1-2
D: NA

CDR3: CASSQDFLAVYGYTF
DNA: NA
size: NA
V: TRBV14
length: 15
J: TRBJ1-2
D: NA

CDR3: CASSLGLENTEAFF
DNA: TGTGCCAGCAGCTTGGGCCTCGAGAACACTGAAGCTTTCTTT
size: NA
V: TRBV13
length: 14
J: TRBJ1-1
D: NA

CDR3: CASSGGGFYEQYF
DNA: TGTGCCAGCAGCGGTGGGGGCTTCTACGAGCAGTACTTC
size: NA
V: TRBV9
length: 13
J: TRBJ2-7
D: NA

CDR3: CASRRTLTGGRYSNQPQHF
DNA: TGTGCCAGCAGGCGAACCCTCACAGGGGGCAGATATAGCAATCAGCCCCAGCATTTT
size: NA
V: TRBV6-6
length: 19
J: TRBJ1-5
D: TRBD1

CDR3: CASSTSGRAAYEQYF
DNA: TGTGCCAGCAGTACTAGCGGGAGGGCTGCCTACGAGCAGTACTTC
size: NA
V: TRBV7-9
length: 15
J: TRBJ2-7
D: TRBD2

CDR3: CASSYSPSSSGNTIYF
DNA: TGTGCCAGCAGTTACTCCCCCAGCAGCTCTGGAAACACCATATATTTT
size: NA
V: TRBV6-5
length: 16
J: TRBJ1-3
D: NA

CDR3: CASSDLGRTGPSTDTQYF
DNA: TGTGCCAGCAGCGACCTAGGGAGGACAGGGCCGAGCACAGATACGCAGTATTTT
size: NA
V: TRBV2
length: 18
J: TRBJ2-3
D: TRBD1

CDR3: CASSPLINYGYTF
DNA: TGTGCCAGCAGCCCCCTCATTAACTATGGCTACACCTTC
size: once
V: TRBV7-9
length: 13
J: TRBJ1-2
D: NA

CDR3: CASSLEAGGVGYTF
DNA: TGTGCCAGCAGCTTAGAAGCCGGGGGCGTAGGCTACACCTTC
size: NA
V: TRBV7-9
length: 14
J: TRBJ1-2
D: NA

CDR3: CASSPQTGGTEAFF
DNA: TGTGCCAGCAGTCCTCAGACAGGGGGCACTGAAGCTTTCTTT
size: NA
V: TRBV6-5
length: 14
J: TRBJ1-1
D: TRBD1

CDR3: CASSPRGVAGGRGTGELFF
DNA: TGTGCCAGCTCACCCCGTGGAGTAGCGGGGGGGAGAGGAACCGGGGAGCTGTTTTTT
size: NA
V: TRBV18
length: 19
J: TRBJ2-2
D: TRBD2

CDR3: CASRGDSNYGYTF
DNA: TGTGCCAGCAGAGGGGATTCTAACTATGGCTACACCTTC
size: NA
V: TRBV2
length: 13
J: TRBJ1-2
D: NA

CDR3: CASSYGLVSYQETQYF
DNA: TGTGCCAGCAGTTACGGACTAGTAAGTTACCAAGAGACCCAGTACTTC
size: NA
V: TRBV6-5
length: 16
J: TRBJ2-5
D: TRBD2

CDR3: CASSPQVGRDYGYTF
DNA: TGTGCCAGCAGCCCCCAGGTCGGCAGGGACTATGGCTACACCTTC
size: NA
V: TRBV7-9
length: 15
J: TRBJ1-2
D: NA

CDR3: CASSMIGGAFF
DNA: TGTGCCAGCAGTATGATAGGGGGAGCTTTCTTT
size: NA
V: TRBV12-3/TRBV12-4
length: 11
J: TRBJ1-1
D: NA

CDR3: CASRPPDSTDTQYF
DNA: TGTGCCAGCCGCCCCCCCGACAGCACAGATACGCAGTATTTT
size: NA
V: TRBV6-5
length: 14
J: TRBJ2-3
D: NA

CDR3: CASSIKGEGIQYF
DNA: TGTGCCAGTAGTATCAAGGGCGAGGGCATTCAGTACTTC
size: once
V: TRBV19
length: 13
J: TRBJ2-4
D: NA

CDR3: CASSPRQGTSPLHF
DNA: TGTGCCAGCAGTCCGCGACAGGGGACTTCACCCCTCCACTTT
size: NA
V: TRBV27
length: 14
J: TRBJ1-6
D: TRBD1

CDR3: CATSWVRQNNQPQHF
DNA: TGTGCCACCAGTTGGGTGCGGCAAAACAATCAGCCCCAGCATTTT
size: NA
V: TRBV24-1
length: 15
J: TRBJ1-5
D: NA

CDR3: CASSLGQGRTYNEQFF
DNA: TGTGCCAGCAGTTTGGGACAGGGGAGAACCTACAATGAGCAGTTCTTC
size: NA
V: TRBV28
length: 16
J: TRBJ2-1
D: TRBD1

CDR3: CASSPDSYGYTF
DNA: TGTGCCAGCAGTCCTGACAGCTATGGCTACACCTTC
size: NA
V: TRBV6-6
length: 12
J: TRBJ1-2
D: NA

CDR3: CASSVERDYGYTF
DNA: TGTGCCAGCAGCGTAGAAAGGGACTATGGCTACACCTTC
size: NA
V: TRBV9
length: 13
J: TRBJ1-2
D: NA

CDR3: CAWSGYNSYEQYF
DNA: TGTGCCTGGAGTGGTTATAACTCCTACGAGCAGTACTTC
size: NA
V: TRBV30
length: 13
J: TRBJ2-7
D: NA

CDR3: CASSPPNGQGVTEAFF
DNA: TGTGCCAGCTCACCACCTAACGGACAGGGGGTAACTGAAGCTTTCTTT
size: NA
V: TRBV18
length: 16
J: TRBJ1-1
D: TRBD1

CDR3: CATTLDGNSPLHF
DNA: TGTGCCACCACCTTGGACGGGAATTCACCCCTCCACTTT
size: once
V: TRBV27
length: 13
J: TRBJ1-6
D: NA

CDR3: CASSLSGVGPYNEQFF
DNA: TGCGCCAGCAGCTTGTCGGGGGTTGGGCCATACAATGAGCAGTTCTTC
size: NA
V: TRBV5-1
length: 16
J: TRBJ2-1
D: NA

CDR3: CASRLDSQETQYF
DNA: TGCGCCAGCAGACTGGACAGCCAAGAGACCCAGTACTTC
size: NA
V: TRBV5-1
length: 13
J: TRBJ2-5
D: NA

CDR3: CASSQARTSATQYF
DNA: TGCGCCAGCAGCCAAGCCAGGACATCCGCGACGCAGTACTTC
size: NA
V: TRBV4-1
length: 14
J: TRBJ2-7
D: NA

CDR3: CASSINHRGSGELFF
DNA: TGTGCCAGTAGTATAAATCACAGGGGGAGTGGGGAGCTGTTTTTT
size: NA
V: TRBV19
length: 15
J: TRBJ2-2
D: TRBD1

CDR3: CASGLGGVLYNEQFF
DNA: TGTGCCAGCGGACTAGGGGGGGTCCTATACAATGAGCAGTTCTTC
size: NA
V: TRBV9
length: 15
J: TRBJ2-1
D: NA

CDR3: CASSLILPGAYTGNTIYF
DNA: TGTGCCAGCAGCTTAATTCTCCCCGGGGCCTATACTGGAAACACCATATATTTT
size: NA
V: TRBV11-2
length: 18
J: TRBJ1-3
D: NA

CDR3: CASSYGFGSNEQYF
DNA: TGTGCCAGCAGTTACGGGTTTGGGAGTAACGAGCAGTACTTC
size: once
V: TRBV6-5
length: 14
J: TRBJ2-7
D: NA

CDR3: CASSQSGLAGNIQYF
DNA: TGTGCCAGCAGCCAATCCGGACTAGCGGGAAACATTCAGTACTTC
size: NA
V: TRBV3-1/TRBV3-2
length: 15
J: TRBJ2-4
D: TRBD2

CDR3: CASRTQGNEQYF
DNA: TGTGCCAGCAGGACACAGGGAAACGAGCAGTACTTC
size: NA
V: TRBV6-5
length: 12
J: TRBJ2-7
D: NA

CDR3: CAWSGSDTNYYGYTF
DNA: TGTGCCTGGAGTGGGTCAGACACCAACTACTATGGCTACACCTTC
size: NA
V: TRBV30
length: 15
J: TRBJ1-2
D: NA

CDR3: CASSQTSGLADYNEQFF
DNA: TGTGCCAGCAGCCAAACCTCGGGACTAGCGGATTACAATGAGCAGTTCTTC
size: NA
V: TRBV3-1/TRBV3-2
length: 17
J: TRBJ2-1
D: TRBD2

CDR3: CASNRPAGQTEQFF
DNA: TGTGCCAGCAACCGGCCTGCAGGCCAAACTGAGCAGTTCTTC
size: NA
V: TRBV28
length: 14
J: TRBJ2-1
D: NA

CDR3: CASPTPGGVQTQYF
DNA: TGTGCCAGCCCTACCCCGGGGGGCGTGCAGACCCAGTACTTC
size: NA
V: TRBV21-1
length: 14
J: TRBJ2-5
D: NA

CDR3: CASSGTLAGESYEQYF
DNA: TGTGCCAGCAGTGGCACTTTAGCGGGAGAGTCCTACGAGCAGTACTTC
size: NA
V: TRBV6-1
length: 16
J: TRBJ2-7
D: TRBD2

CDR3: CASSLALEGHEAFF
DNA: TGCGCCAGCAGCTTGGCTTTAGAAGGGCATGAAGCTTTCTTT
size: NA
V: TRBV5-1
length: 14
J: TRBJ1-1
D: NA

CDR3: CASRAGTRGEKLFF
DNA: TGCGCCAGCAGGGCCGGGACGCGAGGCGAAAAACTGTTTTTT
size: NA
V: TRBV10-1
length: 14
J: TRBJ1-4
D: NA

CDR3: CASSLNVLASTDTQYF
DNA: TGTGCCAGCAGCTTGAACGTATTAGCTAGCACAGATACGCAGTATTTT
size: NA
V: TRBV11-2
length: 16
J: TRBJ2-3
D: NA

CDR3: CASNVARGGGETQYF
DNA: TGTGCCAGCAATGTTGCTAGGGGGGGCGGGGAGACCCAGTACTTC
size: NA
V: TRBV6-6
length: 15
J: TRBJ2-5
D: NA

CDR3: CASSPTATNYGYTF
DNA: TGTGCCAGCAGCCCGACTGCTACTAACTATGGCTACACCTTC
size: NA
V: TRBV3-1/TRBV3-2
length: 14
J: TRBJ1-2
D: NA

CDR3: CASSQDLGPYNYGYTF
DNA: TGTGCCAGCAGCCAAGATTTGGGGCCCTACAACTATGGCTACACCTTC
size: NA
V: TRBV3-1/TRBV3-2
length: 16
J: TRBJ1-2
D: NA

CDR3: CASTGGADTQYF
DNA: TGTGCCAGTACAGGGGGCGCAGATACGCAGTATTTT
size: NA
V: TRBV19
length: 12
J: TRBJ2-3
D: TRBD1

CDR3: CASSPGVGGSPLHF
DNA: TGTGCCAGCAGCCCCGGGGTGGGAGGTTCACCCCTCCACTTT
size: NA
V: TRBV7-2
length: 14
J: TRBJ1-6
D: NA

CDR3: CASSRTVVYTEAFF
DNA: TGTGCCAGCAGCCGGACGGTGGTGTACACTGAAGCTTTCTTT
size: NA
V: TRBV14
length: 14
J: TRBJ1-1
D: NA

CDR3: CASSPVGGTRGYNEQFF
DNA: TGTGCCAGTAGCCCTGTGGGGGGCACACGAGGTTACAATGAGCAGTTCTTC
size: NA
V: TRBV19
length: 17
J: TRBJ2-1
D: NA

CDR3: CASSDKGRGGSSEQFF
DNA: TGTGCCAGCAGTGATAAGGGCAGGGGAGGTTCTAGTGAGCAGTTCTTC
size: few
V: TRBV4-2
length: 16
J: TRBJ2-1
D: NA

CDR3: CASSFTGTGGPYEQYF
DNA: TGTGCCAGCAGTTTTACCGGGACTGGAGGACCCTACGAGCAGTACTTC
size: NA
V: TRBV28
length: 16
J: TRBJ2-7
D: NA